Listed here are 21 T cell receptor beta chains from one sample, sequenced in a study of cytomegalovirus exposure and HLA in healthy donors. The PCR used 60 Vbeta and 13 Jbeta primers. The repertoire was sequenced with immunoSEQ multiplex PCR; TCRdb's copy has only in-frame clones and lacks some. The table records around 160,000 clones, around 80% of them present only once. The sequencing input was PBMCs. These receptors originate from a male donor in good health and CMV-seronegative.

This clone was seen only a few times. The J gene is TRBJ1-5, the V gene TRBV25-1, with D perhaps TRBD1 (5 bases). V lost 8 bases to trimming and J lost 3 bases, with 17 bases between them. The CDR3 runs to 15 residues. Germline V lookup: CDR1 MGHDK, CDR2 SYGVNS. DNA for the CDR3: TGTGCCAGCGGCGCACGCGGGGCGCCCAATCAGCCCCAGCATTTT. Protein sequence: CASGARGAPNQPQHF.

The chain has TRBV30 and TRBJ2-2; 8 bases line up with TRBD2. The CDR3 totals 14 residues. Germline CDR1 is GTSNPN and CDR2 is SVGIG (reference sequence). Unmatched junction bases numbered 5, after V lost 2 bases and J lost 6 bases. The CDR3 region has the DNA TGTGCCTGGAGTTTGGGACTAGGGGCCGGGGAGCTGTTTTTT. As protein: CAWSLGLGAGELFF.

The V and J genes are TRBV19 and TRBJ1-2, with D unclear. With 0 bases removed from V and 2 bases from J, the gap between germline ends came to 4 bases. The germline V gene encodes CDR1 LNHDA and CDR2 SQIVND (reference sequence). The CDR3 totals 13 residues. The CDR3 reads CASSIDGNYGYTF. The CDR3 coding sequence is TGTGCCAGTAGTATAGACGGGAACTATGGCTACACCTTC. Drawing the rest from reference TRBV19 and TRBJ1-2, the complete variable domain is DGGITQSPKYLFRKEGQNVTLSCEQNLNHDAMYWYRQDPGQGLRLIYYSQIVNDFQKGDIAEGYSVSREKKESFPLTVTSAQKNPTAFYLCASSIDGNYGYTFGSGTRLTVV.

To note about this clone: Other DNA variants within this sample encode the same CDR3. V usage is TRBV18 and J usage is TRBJ2-4; D remains ambiguous. The V end was cut by 3 bases, the J end by 0 bases, with 12 bases between. The CDR3 spans 16 residues. CDR1 is KGHSH, CDR2 LQKENI, per germline. DNA of the CDR3: TGTGCCAGCTCACCCGCGAACCTTCAAGCCAAAAACATTCAGTACTTC. Translating gives CASSPANLQAKNIQYF.

This chain connects TRBV9 to TRBJ2-2; 8 bases match TRBD2. This CDR3 is 16 amino acids long. CDR1 is SGDLS, CDR2 YYNGEE, per germline. V was clipped by 4 bases and J by 4 bases; unmatched bases: 9. CDR3 nucleotides: TGTGCCAGCAGCCCCCGAGCGGGAGTTCCCACCGGGGAGCTGTTTTTT. It codes for CASSPRAGVPTGELFF.

This sequence joins TRBV7-8 and TRBJ2-7; tentative D call: TRBD1 (6 bases). V lost 4 bases to trimming and J lost 5 bases, with 18 bases between them. The CDR3 runs to 15 residues. From germline, CDR1 is SGHVS and CDR2 FQNEAQ. CDR3 sequence (DNA): TGTGCCAGCAGCTCCACCCGACAGGCTCTCAACGAGCAGTACTTC. It is translated as CASSSTRQALNEQYF.

This clone was detected a few times. The CDR3 spells CASGEVSGANVLTF. CDR3 DNA: TGTGCCAGCGGGGAGGTCTCTGGGGCCAACGTCCTGACTTTC. The V and J genes are TRBV19 and TRBJ2-6, with a possible D match to TRBD2 (6 bases). V gave up 9 bases and J gave up 0 bases, with 9 bases separating them. The CDR3 has 14 residues. Per the germline V gene, CDR1 is LNHDA and CDR2 is SQIVND (reference sequence).

This clone was detected only a few times. The chain combines TRBV30 with TRBJ2-5, with a weak D call TRBD1 (6 bases). CDR3 length: 13 residues. Per germline, CDR1 GTSNPN and CDR2 SVGIG (reference sequence). V lost 4 bases to trimming and J lost 1 base, with 10 bases between them. The CDR3 region has the DNA TGTGCCTGGAATAGGGACATCCAAGAGACCCAGTACTTC. This sequence encodes CAWNRDIQETQYF. Complete variable domain (other parts from reference TRBV30 and TRBJ2-5): SQTIHQWPATLVQPVGSPLSLECTVEGTSNPNLYWYRQAAGRGLQLLFYSVGIGQISSEVPQNLSASRPQDRQFILSSKKLLLSDSGFYLCAWNRDIQETQYFGPGTRLLVL.

The genes are TRBV10-3 and TRBJ2-3; D uncertain. V lost 3 bases and J 4 bases, leaving 11 bases between the germline ends. Germline V gives CDR1 ENHRY, CDR2 SYGVKD. The length of the CDR3 is 14 residues. In DNA form, the CDR3 reads TGTGCCATCAGTGATCCTGCCCTACCAGATACGCAGTATTTT. This codes for CAISDPALPDTQYF.

The V and J genes are TRBV6-6 and TRBJ1-3, with 7 positions matching TRBD1. The germline gives CDR1 MNHNY, CDR2 SVGAGI (reference sequence). V gave up 7 bases and J gave up 4 bases; unmatched junction bases: 7. The CDR3 length is 14 residues. The CDR3 loop is CASTDTGAGNTIYF. The DNA of the CDR3 is TGTGCCAGCACTGACACAGGGGCCGGAAACACCATATATTTT.

The table lists this clone with a count of one. V usage is TRBV21-1 and J usage is TRBJ2-1; the DNA was not used to check the table's D call, TRBD2. TRBV21-1 is given as a pseudogene. The CDR3 length is 15 residues. In DNA, the CDR3 is TGTGCCAGCAGCAAAACTAGCGGGAGGGCCAATGAGCAGTTCTTC. Its protein product is CASSKTSGRANEQFF.

The J gene is TRBJ2-1, the V gene TRBV7-3, with 9 bases identical to TRBD2. The CDR3 has 16 residues. Germline assignment: CDR1 SGHTA and CDR2 FQGTGA. Unmatched junction bases numbered 5, after V lost 3 bases and J lost 2 bases. The CDR3 DNA is TGTGCCAGCAGCTTCGGAGGCGGGGGGGCCTACAATGAGCAGTTCTTC. Protein sequence: CASSFGGGGAYNEQFF.

This clone has just one count. The rearrangement uses TRBV4-3 and TRBJ2-1; 8 bases line up with TRBD2. Germline V gene sequence: CDR1 LGHNA, CDR2 YSLEER. J was trimmed by 5 bases and V by 0 bases; bases with no gene match: 9. This CDR3 is 17 amino acids long. The CDR3 coding sequence is TGCGCCAGCAGCCAAGATGCCAGGACTAGCACCAACAATGAGCAGTTCTTC. Translated, it gives CASSQDARTSTNNEQFF.

V gene TRBV28 combines with J gene TRBJ2-3, with D perhaps TRBD1 (6 bases). Germline values: CDR1 MDHEN, CDR2 SYDVKM. Between the trimmed V and J ends, which lost 6 bases and 4 bases, there was a span of 17 bases. CDR3 length equals 15 residues. The CDR3 region is CASSGTPELPDTQYF. CDR3 in DNA: TGTGCCAGCAGCGGGACACCAGAACTGCCAGATACGCAGTATTTT.

The chain links TRBV19 to TRBJ2-1; TRBD2 agrees at 7 bases. Trimming cost V 1 base and J 6 bases; bases outside gene matches: 6. The V gene's germline CDR1 is LNHDA and CDR2 SQIVND (reference sequence). The CDR3 is 15 amino acids. The CDR3 DNA reads TGTGCCAGTAGTATAGGACTAGCCGAAATCAATGAGCAGTTCTTC. This sequence encodes CASSIGLAEINEQFF.

The V call is TRBV11-3, the J call TRBJ1-2, with TRBD1 matching over 7 bases. J gave up 8 bases and V 1 base, and 10 bases lay outside the gene matches. The CDR3 runs 15 residues. Germline V CDR1 and CDR2: SGHNT, YENEEA. The CDR3 sequence: CASSLGKEGGAGYTF. In DNA, the CDR3 is TGTGCCAGCAGCTTAGGGAAGGAAGGGGGCGCGGGCTACACCTTC.

This clone appeared once. This chain uses TRBV5-1 with TRBJ1-6; D perhaps matches TRBD1 (5 bases). The germline CDR1 and CDR2 sequences are SGHRS and YFSETQ. This CDR3 has 16 amino acids. V lost 0 bases, J lost 8 bases, and 15 bases lay in between. CDR3 amino acids: CASSLGQGGSHSPLHF. The DNA for the CDR3 is TGCGCCAGCAGCTTGGGCCAGGGTGGGTCCCATTCACCCCTCCACTTT.

The CDR3: CASSYSGRNEKLFF. DNA of the CDR3: TGTGCCAGCAGTTACTCTGGCAGGAATGAAAAACTGTTTTTT. The chain carries TRBV6-5 and TRBJ1-4; D remains unclear. Germline CDR1 is MNHEY and CDR2 is SVGAGI. Trimming shortened V by 0 bases and J by 5 bases, and 7 bases separated the two germline ends. The CDR3 extends over 14 amino acids.

The chain uses TRBV5-1 and TRBJ2-3, with D perhaps matching TRBD1 (6 bases). Trimming left V 0 bases short and J 2 bases short, with 22 bases between. CDR1 and CDR2 from the germline V gene are SGHRS and YFSETQ. The CDR3 is 19 amino acids. The CDR3: CASSLDTSRDRGYTDTQYF. The DNA for the CDR3 is TGCGCCAGCAGCTTGGACACCTCGAGGGATAGGGGGTACACAGATACGCAGTATTTT.

The chain employs TRBV6-1 and TRBJ2-7; TRBD1 matches at 10 bases. Germline assignment: CDR1 MNHNS and CDR2 SASEGT. With 6 bases clipped from V and 4 bases from J, the junction kept 3 bases outside the gene matches. The CDR3 has 13 residues. The CDR3 coding sequence is TGTGCCAGCAGACGACAGGGGGCTTACGAGCAGTACTTC. It yields the protein CASRRQGAYEQYF.

The rearrangement uses TRBV5-1 and TRBJ1-6; 9 nucleotides agree with TRBD1. Germline V gives CDR1 SGHRS, CDR2 YFSETQ. The CDR3 length is 16 residues. V shed 3 bases, J shed 7 bases, and the junction held 8 bases outside the gene matches. This CDR3 reads CASSSLRDRENSPLHF. The CDR3 DNA follows: TGCGCCAGCAGCTCCCTCCGGGACAGGGAAAATTCACCCCTCCACTTT.